This T cell receptor beta chain was sequenced in a study of T cells in Graves' hyperthyroidism and ophthalmopathy. The CDR3 sequence is 13 residues long. The germline V and J ends were trimmed by 0 bases and 5 bases, with 8 bases remaining between them. Germline V gene data show CDR1 as SGDLS and CDR2 as YYNGEE. This clonotype showed up many times. Its antigen is still unknown. RNA transcripts served as the template for amplifying TCR beta CDR3 regions. Carried out on the TCR CDR3, a first-round RT-PCR used the HTBI primer set. TCRdb ran MiXCR on the multiplex PCR reads and lists one entry per CDR3 protein. The sample has fewer than 750,000 distinct CDR3 sequences, more than 45% seen once; the top ten hold about 8%. Overall study results and limits: Researchers report that a 13 V-J model separated ophthalmopathy from stable hyperthyroidism. Blood samples included most of the expanded thyroid clonotypes exceeding 0.001.

This rearrangement joins TRBV9 to TRBJ1-1, with D unresolved. The sequencing input was peripheral blood or thyroid tissue (not recorded which). The sequence was collected from a woman aged 18-35 years with Graves' hyperthyroidism. In DNA form, the CDR3 reads TGTGCCAGCAGCGTAGCTCTCTCTACTGAAGCTTTCTTT. Translated, it gives CASSVALSTEAFF.